This T cell receptor beta chain came from a study of blood T cell repertoires in COVID-19. Clones were read by immunoSEQ multiplex PCR, and TCRdb kept only the in-frame ones, dropping some. Among around 310,000 clones, approximately 90% were seen once, and the ten largest hold roughly a tenth. Across fewer than 25 US areas, participants ranged in age from roughly 18 to 89 years. The study assigned cohorts using participant-reported clinical history. Two consecutive negative NP/OP PCR tests, clearance, or resolved symptoms defined Cohort 3 recovery. J gave up 7 bases and V 4 bases, and 10 bases lay outside the gene matches. The CDR3 loop spans 15 amino acids. Germline V CDR1 and CDR2: MNHEY, SVGEGT.

V gene TRBV6-2 or TRBV6-3 combines with J gene TRBJ1-5; 7 bases are shared with TRBD1. This clonotype was sampled from a woman in her forties who had recovered from COVID-19. Source material: PBMCs or T cells enriched from blood (not recorded which). CDR3 sequence reads: CASSSPTGQRQPQHF. CDR3 in DNA: TGTGCCAGCAGTTCCCCGACAGGGCAGCGACAGCCCCAGCATTTT.